These 12 T cell receptor beta chains originate from one sample sequenced in a study of blood T cell repertoires in COVID-19. Clones were sequenced by immunoSEQ multiplex PCR, and TCRdb holds only the in-frame ones, with some missing. The sample lists 180,000 or so clones; around nine tenths were seen once. Sequencing used peripheral blood. All receptors come from a man aged 18-30 years with active or convalescent COVID-19.

The chain combines TRBV15 with TRBJ2-5; the D gene is possibly TRBD2 (6 bases). Per the germline V gene, CDR1 is LNHNV and CDR2 is YYDKDF (reference sequence). The CDR3 length is 16 residues. V was trimmed by 0 bases and J by 5 bases, leaving 16 bases between them. CDR3 sequence (DNA): TGTGCCACCAGCAGAGATTCAGCGGCGGGGAGGGAGACCCAGTACTTC. Translation gives CATSRDSAAGRETQYF.

V usage is TRBV19 and J usage is TRBJ2-5, with a weak D call TRBD2 (5 bases). V lost 2 bases and J 5 bases, leaving 12 bases between the germline ends. This CDR3 spans 14 amino acids. Germline values: CDR1 LNHDA, CDR2 SQIVND (reference sequence). The CDR3 DNA sequence: TGTGCCAGTAGTATAAGACTACAGTACGAGACCCAGTACTTC. Translated, it gives CASSIRLQYETQYF.

This chain uses TRBV5-1 with TRBJ2-7; 7 bases are a match to TRBD1. Trimming at V came to 4 bases and at J to 2 bases, leaving 0 bases not matched to a gene. Germline V gene lookup returns CDR1 SGHRS and CDR2 YFSETQ. CDR3 length: 12 amino acids. CDR3 bases: TGCGCCAGCAGCGGGACAGCCTACGAGCAGTACTTC. Its protein product is CASSGTAYEQYF.

The rearrangement links TRBV24-1 to TRBJ1-2; 9 nucleotides line up with TRBD1. Germline V gene lookup returns CDR1 KGHDR and CDR2 SFDVKD. This CDR3 has 16 amino acids. V gave up 4 bases and J gave up 7 bases; unmatched junction bases: 12. The CDR3 region is CATSEPGGQGVRGYTF. CDR3 bases: TGTGCCACCAGTGAACCAGGGGGACAGGGAGTTCGTGGCTACACCTTC.

This chain joins TRBV5-4 and TRBJ2-2, with 9 positions matching TRBD1. Germline CDR1 SGHNT, CDR2 YYREEE (reference sequence). V was pared by 4 bases and J by 6 bases, with 10 bases of the junction left unmatched. The CDR3 runs to 16 residues. This CDR3 reads CASSPKTGTGSGELFF. The CDR3 region has the DNA TGTGCCAGCAGCCCAAAAACCGGGACAGGGTCCGGGGAGCTGTTTTTT.

The chain couples TRBV24-1 to TRBJ2-1, with 8 bases fitting TRBD2. The V gene's germline CDR1 is KGHDR and CDR2 SFDVKD. The length of the CDR3 is 15 residues. V dropped 6 bases and J dropped 9; count of bases not matched to a gene: 12. The chain's CDR3 is CATSRASGFLPEQFF. CDR3 sequence (DNA): TGTGCCACCAGTCGAGCTAGCGGGTTTCTGCCTGAGCAGTTCTTC.

CDR3 DNA sequence: TGTGCCAGTCGCCGGGGACAGGGACAGGAGACCCAGTACTTC. Protein sequence: CASRRGQGQETQYF. This sequence joins TRBV19 and TRBJ2-5; TRBD1 aligns across 9 bases. The ends lost 8 bases at V and 5 bases at J; junction bases unmatched: 9. From germline, CDR1 is LNHDA and CDR2 SQIVND (reference sequence). The CDR3 is made up of 14 amino acids.

This clone was seen a single time. The chain couples TRBV6-5 to TRBJ1-2; D perhaps matches TRBD1 (6 bases). Germline V gene lookup returns CDR1 MNHEY and CDR2 SVGAGI. CDR3 length equals 15 residues. Trimming took 8 bases from V and 1 from J, leaving 17 bases between them. The DNA of the CDR3 is TGTGCCAGCCCGCTCGGACAGATACGTAACTATGGCTACACCTTC. Encoded protein: CASPLGQIRNYGYTF.

The chain has TRBV29-1 and TRBJ2-1; 9 bases are a match to TRBD2. With 4 bases clipped from V and 4 bases from J, the junction kept 8 bases outside the gene matches. The germline V gene encodes CDR1 SQVTM and CDR2 ANQGSEA. The CDR3 totals 15 residues. CDR3 in DNA: TGCAGCGTTGTGGTAGCGGGAGTGGGTTACAATGAGCAGTTCTTC. Translation: CSVVVAGVGYNEQFF.

The rearrangement uses TRBV11-2 and TRBJ2-3, with 9 bases lining up with TRBD2. Trimming at V came to 2 bases and at J to 6 bases, leaving 3 bases not matched to a gene. This CDR3 is 14 amino acids long. Germline V gene lookup returns CDR1 SGHAT and CDR2 FQNNGV. The CDR3 region is CASSLYAGGDTQYF. The CDR3 DNA is TGTGCCAGCAGCTTATATGCGGGAGGGGATACGCAGTATTTT.

V usage is TRBV7-3 and J usage is TRBJ1-2; 8 bases agree with TRBD1. Trimming cost V 5 bases and J 6 bases; bases outside gene matches: 11. The CDR3 runs 15 residues. Germline loops: CDR1 SGHTA, CDR2 FQGTGA. The CDR3 here is CASSPNSAGGDGYTF. Here the CDR3 DNA reads TGTGCCAGCAGCCCCAATAGTGCAGGGGGCGATGGCTACACCTTC.

The chain is built from TRBV6-5 and TRBJ1-1, with D uncertain. The CDR3 covers 13 residues. Trimming left V 1 base short and J 4 bases short, with 7 bases between. CDR1 MNHEY and CDR2 SVGAGI come from the germline V gene. CDR3: CASSYFRGTEAFF. The CDR3 nucleotides are TGTGCCAGCAGTTACTTCCGGGGCACTGAAGCTTTCTTT.